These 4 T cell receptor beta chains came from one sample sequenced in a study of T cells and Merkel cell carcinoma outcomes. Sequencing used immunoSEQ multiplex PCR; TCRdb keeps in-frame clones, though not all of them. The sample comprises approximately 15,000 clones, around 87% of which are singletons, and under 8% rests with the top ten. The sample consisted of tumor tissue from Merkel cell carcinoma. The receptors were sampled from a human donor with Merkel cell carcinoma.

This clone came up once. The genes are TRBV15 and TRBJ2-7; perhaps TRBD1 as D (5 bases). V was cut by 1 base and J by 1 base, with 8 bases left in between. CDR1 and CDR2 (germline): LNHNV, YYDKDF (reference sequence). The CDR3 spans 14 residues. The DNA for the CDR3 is TGTGCCACCAGCAGAGGTAGGGGATCCTACGAGCAGTACTTC. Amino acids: CATSRGRGSYEQYF.

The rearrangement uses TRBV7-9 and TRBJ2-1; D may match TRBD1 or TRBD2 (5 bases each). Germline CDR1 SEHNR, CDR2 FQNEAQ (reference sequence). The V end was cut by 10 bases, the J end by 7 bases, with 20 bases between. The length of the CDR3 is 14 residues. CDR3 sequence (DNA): TGTGCCACGGGGCGCGAACCCGCCATGAATGAGCAGTTCTTC. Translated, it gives CATGREPAMNEQFF.

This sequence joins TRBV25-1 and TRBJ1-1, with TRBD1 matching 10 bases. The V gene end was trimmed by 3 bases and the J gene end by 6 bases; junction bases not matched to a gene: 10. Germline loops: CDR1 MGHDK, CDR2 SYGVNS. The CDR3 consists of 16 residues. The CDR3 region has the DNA TGTGCCAGCAGTGACCGGGACAGGGGTCACTCTTCTGAAGCTTTCTTT. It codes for CASSDRDRGHSSEAFF. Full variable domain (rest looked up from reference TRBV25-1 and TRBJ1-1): EADIYQTPRYLVIGTGKKITLECSQTMGHDKMYWYQQDPGMELHLIHYSYGVNSTEKGDLSSESTVSRIRTEHFPLTLESARPSHTSQYLCASSDRDRGHSSEAFFGQGTRLTVV.

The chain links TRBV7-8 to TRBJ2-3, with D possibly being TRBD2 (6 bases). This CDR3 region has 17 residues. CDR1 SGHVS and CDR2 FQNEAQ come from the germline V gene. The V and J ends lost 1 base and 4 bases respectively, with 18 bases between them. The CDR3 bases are TGTGCCAGCAGCTTAGAGGGGTGGGGTCTAGCGTCAGATACGCAGTATTTT. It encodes CASSLEGWGLASDTQYF. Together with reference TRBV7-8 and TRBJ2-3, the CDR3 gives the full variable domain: GAGVSQSPRYKVAKRGQDVALRCDPISGHVSLFWYQQALGQGPEFLTYFQNEAQLDKSGLPSDRFFAERPEGSVSTLKIQRTQQEDSAVYLCASSLEGWGLASDTQYFGPGTRLTVL.